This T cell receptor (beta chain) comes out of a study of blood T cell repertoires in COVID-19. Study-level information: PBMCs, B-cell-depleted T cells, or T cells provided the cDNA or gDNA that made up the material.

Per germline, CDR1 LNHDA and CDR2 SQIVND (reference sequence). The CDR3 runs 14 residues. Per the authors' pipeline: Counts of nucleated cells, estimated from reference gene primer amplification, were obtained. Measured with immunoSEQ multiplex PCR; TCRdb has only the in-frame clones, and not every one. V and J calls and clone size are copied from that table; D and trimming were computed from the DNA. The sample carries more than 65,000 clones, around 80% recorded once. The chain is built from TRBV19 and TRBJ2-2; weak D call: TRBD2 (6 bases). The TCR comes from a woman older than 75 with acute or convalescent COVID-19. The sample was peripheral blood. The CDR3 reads CATGGAWHTGELFF. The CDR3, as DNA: TGTGCTACGGGCGGGGCCTGGCACACCGGGGAGCTGTTTTTT.